This T cell receptor beta chain was captured by sequencing in a study of shared clonotypes between healthy human individuals (dated by TCRdb to 2020 to 2022). Describing the broader study: The cohort included three men and a couple of women between 18 and 49 years of age. For each donor, CD4 naive and CD4 memory were each given three plates, CD8 naive was given two plates, and CD8 memory was given one plate. Blood TCR repertoires of five healthy adults were deeply sequenced to estimate repertoire size and the extent of clonotype sharing between individuals. To increase sequencing depth and limit assay-specific biases, TCR repertoire library preparation and sequencing were carried out by different laboratories using diverse techniques. Per donor, leukapheresis produced somewhere between about 0.94 and 9 billion PBMCs. Overall results and qualifications from the work: Sampling was limited to blood, and TCR repertoires in tissue likely differ from TCR repertoires in blood. About 5% of naive CD4, 3.5% of naive CD8, approximately 2% of memory CD4, and 0.35% to 0.4% of memory CD8 clonotypes were shared across four donors. Compared with non-shared clonotypes, the clonotypes found in all four sorted-subset donors had higher generation probabilities. The genetic and exposure-history diversity represented was limited by the small number of donors. Larger estimated clonotype richness was generally found for naive subsets than for memory subsets. Based on pairwise subsampling, the degree of clonotype sharing among donors was expected to be affected by sequencing depth. Incomplete sequencing was indicated by rarefaction of sorted-subset datasets, despite the large sequencing depth.

Relative to germline, V is 5 bases shorter and J is 3 bases shorter, with 17 bases between their ends. CDR1 and CDR2 are read off the germline V gene (reference sequence) as SEHNR and FQNEAQ. The CDR3 spans 15 residues, from the cysteine through the phenylalanine. The CDR3 DNA has 45 bases and is translated from base 1. TCR CDR3 regions were amplified from genomic DNA by multiplex PCR using the deep immunoSEQ assay. For each cell subset, the extracted genomic DNA was distributed evenly across all wells of several immunoSEQ 96-well plates, and each plate served as one replicate. For sorted subsets, each replicate PCR was loaded with approximately 0.2 ug genomic DNA, equivalent to 30,000 or so T cell genomes. Purified libraries were measured with a Qubit 3.0 fluorometer, size-checked on a Bioanalyzer 2100, and measured again with the KAPA Library Quantification kit. Every immunoSEQ 96-well plate was sequenced on a dedicated single-read 150-cycle Illumina NextSeq 550 flow cell. Regarding the original processing steps: Because the immunoSEQ output included only junctional sequences and no quality scores, the filtering could not be the same as the filtering used for full-length reads. Sequences were annotated with PyIR, a Python wrapper for IgBLAST v1.9, and V/J genes and CDR3 were assigned using IMGT germline references. Reads with weak V/J assignments (E-value above 1e-6), missing CDR3, stop codons, out-of-frame junctions, or ambiguous translated residues were removed. V3J clonotypes were defined as sequences sharing the same inferred V gene, J gene, and CDR3 amino acid sequence. Percentage overlap between repertoires was calculated by dividing the number of shared unique clonotypes by the size of the smaller repertoire. RTK rarefaction, the Chao1 estimator, and Recon v2.1 estimates of unobserved clonotypes were used to assess repertoire richness. OLGA was used to compute generation probabilities for all TCRbeta clonotypes that the gDNA method yielded from a handful of donors. Drawn from immuneACCESS, this table holds only the in-frame rearrangements with V and J called that TCRdb kept. Clones are partly lost; checked studies trace under half to an unresolved V gene and leave the rest unexplained. The V and J calls and clone size come from that table; D and trimming were worked out from the DNA. Within this sample are over a million clones, with around four fifths of them counted one time only. Jointly, the top ten make up about 1.5% of the sample.

Concerning this clone itself: Its recognized antigen is unknown. Base qualities are not provided; no much larger clone lies one nucleotide away.

Healthy HIV-negative adults with no recently reported acute infections or vaccinations were included as donors. Every donor was a Caucasian adult residing in Nashville, Tennessee, USA. Magnetic negative selection was used to enrich CD4+ T cells, after which naive cells were positively selected on CD45RA and the negative fraction became the memory subset. Blood was collected by leukapheresis, and PBMCs were isolated by Ficoll-Histopaque density gradient centrifugation and then cryopreserved in liquid nitrogen vapor phase. Analytical flow cytometry was used to check the purity and quantity of each magnetically sorted T cell population. Genomic DNA was isolated from every sorted fraction and measured by UV absorbance on a Nanodrop 2000c.

The sequence links TRBV7-9 to TRBJ2-7; TRBD1 could be the D gene, as 5 bases match. The sequence derives from a man aged 18 to 29 in good health. The sequenced material came from memory CD4+ T cells sorted from blood. In light of the paper, this sample's cell subset or site label describes: CD45RA-negative fraction. The CDR3 sequence is CASSPPRRGLYEQYF. The DNA sequence is given as TGTGCCAGCAGCCCTCCCCGAAGGGGCCTCTACGAGCAGTACTTC.